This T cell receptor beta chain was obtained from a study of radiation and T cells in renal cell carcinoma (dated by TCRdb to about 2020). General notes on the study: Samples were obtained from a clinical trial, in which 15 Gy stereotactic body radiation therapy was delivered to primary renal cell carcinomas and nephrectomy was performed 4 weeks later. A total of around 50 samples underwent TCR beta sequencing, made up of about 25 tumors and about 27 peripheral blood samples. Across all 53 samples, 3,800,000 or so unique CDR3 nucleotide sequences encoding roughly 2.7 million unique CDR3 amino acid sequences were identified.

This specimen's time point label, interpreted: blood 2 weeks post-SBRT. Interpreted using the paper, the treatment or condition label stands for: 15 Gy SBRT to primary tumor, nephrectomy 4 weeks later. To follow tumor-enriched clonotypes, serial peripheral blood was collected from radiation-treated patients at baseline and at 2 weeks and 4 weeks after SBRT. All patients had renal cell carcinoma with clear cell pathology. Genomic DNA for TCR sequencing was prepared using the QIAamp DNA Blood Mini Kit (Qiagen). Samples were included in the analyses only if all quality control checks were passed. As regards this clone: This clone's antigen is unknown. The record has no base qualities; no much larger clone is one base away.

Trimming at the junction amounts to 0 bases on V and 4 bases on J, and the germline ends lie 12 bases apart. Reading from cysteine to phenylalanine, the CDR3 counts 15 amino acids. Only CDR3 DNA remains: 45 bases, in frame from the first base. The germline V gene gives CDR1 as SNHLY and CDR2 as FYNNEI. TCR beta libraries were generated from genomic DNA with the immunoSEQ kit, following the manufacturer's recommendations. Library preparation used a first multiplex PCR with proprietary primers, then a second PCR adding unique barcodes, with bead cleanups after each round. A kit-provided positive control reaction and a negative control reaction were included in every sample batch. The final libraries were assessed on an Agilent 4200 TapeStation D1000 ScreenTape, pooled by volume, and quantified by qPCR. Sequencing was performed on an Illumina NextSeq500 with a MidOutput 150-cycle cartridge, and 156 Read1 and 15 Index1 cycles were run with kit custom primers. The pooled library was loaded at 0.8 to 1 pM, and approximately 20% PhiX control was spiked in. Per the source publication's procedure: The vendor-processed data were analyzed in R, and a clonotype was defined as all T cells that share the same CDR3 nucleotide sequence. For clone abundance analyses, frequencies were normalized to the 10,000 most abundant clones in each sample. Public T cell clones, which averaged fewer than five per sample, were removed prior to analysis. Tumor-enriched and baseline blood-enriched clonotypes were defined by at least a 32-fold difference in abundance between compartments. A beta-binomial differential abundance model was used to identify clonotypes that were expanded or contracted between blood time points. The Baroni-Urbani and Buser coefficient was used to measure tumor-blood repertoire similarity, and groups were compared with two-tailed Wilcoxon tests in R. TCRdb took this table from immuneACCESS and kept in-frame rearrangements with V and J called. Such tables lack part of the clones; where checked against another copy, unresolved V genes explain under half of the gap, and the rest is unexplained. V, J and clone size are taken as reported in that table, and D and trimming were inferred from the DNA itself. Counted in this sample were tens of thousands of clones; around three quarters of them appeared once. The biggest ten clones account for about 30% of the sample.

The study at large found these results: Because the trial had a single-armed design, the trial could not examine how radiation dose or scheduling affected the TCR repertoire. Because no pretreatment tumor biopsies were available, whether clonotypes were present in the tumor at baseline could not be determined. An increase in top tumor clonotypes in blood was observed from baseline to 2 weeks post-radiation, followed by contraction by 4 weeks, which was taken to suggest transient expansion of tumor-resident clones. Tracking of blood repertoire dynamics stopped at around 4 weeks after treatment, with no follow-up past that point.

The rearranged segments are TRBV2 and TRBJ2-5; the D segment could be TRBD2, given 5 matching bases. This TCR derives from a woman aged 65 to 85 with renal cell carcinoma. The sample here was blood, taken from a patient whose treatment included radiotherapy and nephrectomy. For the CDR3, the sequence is CASSEALGRGETQYF. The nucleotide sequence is TGTGCCAGCAGTGAAGCGCTAGGGAGAGGAGAGACCCAGTACTTC. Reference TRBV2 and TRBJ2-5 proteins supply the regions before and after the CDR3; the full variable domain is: EPEVTQTPSHQVTQMGQEVILRCVPISNHLYFYWYRQILGQKVEFLVSFYNNEISEKSEIFDDQFSVERPDGSNFTLKIRSTKLEDSAMYFCASSEALGRGETQYFGPGTRLLVL.